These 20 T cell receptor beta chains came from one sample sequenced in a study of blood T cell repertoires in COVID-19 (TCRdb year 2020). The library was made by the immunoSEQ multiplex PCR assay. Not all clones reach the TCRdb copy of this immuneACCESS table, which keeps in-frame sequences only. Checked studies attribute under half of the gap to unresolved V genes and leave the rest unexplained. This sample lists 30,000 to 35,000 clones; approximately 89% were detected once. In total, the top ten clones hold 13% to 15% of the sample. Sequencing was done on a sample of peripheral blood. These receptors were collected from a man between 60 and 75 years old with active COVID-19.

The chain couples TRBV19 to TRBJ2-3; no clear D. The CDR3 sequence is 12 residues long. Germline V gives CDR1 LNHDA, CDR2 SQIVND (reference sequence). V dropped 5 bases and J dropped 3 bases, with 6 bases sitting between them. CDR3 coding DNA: TGTGCCAGTAGTCCCGAGACAGATACGCAGTATTTT. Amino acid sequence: CASSPETDTQYF.

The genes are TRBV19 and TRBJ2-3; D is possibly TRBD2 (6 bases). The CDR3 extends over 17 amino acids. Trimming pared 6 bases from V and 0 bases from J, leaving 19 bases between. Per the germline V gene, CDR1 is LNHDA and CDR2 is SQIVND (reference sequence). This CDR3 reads CASSAEPDGLSTDTQYF. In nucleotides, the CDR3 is TGTGCCAGTAGCGCCGAGCCTGACGGACTAAGCACAGATACGCAGTATTTT.

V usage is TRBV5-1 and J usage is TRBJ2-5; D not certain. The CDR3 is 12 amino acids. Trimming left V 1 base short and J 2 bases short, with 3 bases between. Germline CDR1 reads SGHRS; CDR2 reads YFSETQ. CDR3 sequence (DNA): TGCGCCAGCAGCTTGCAACAAGAGACCCAGTACTTC. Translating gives CASSLQQETQYF.

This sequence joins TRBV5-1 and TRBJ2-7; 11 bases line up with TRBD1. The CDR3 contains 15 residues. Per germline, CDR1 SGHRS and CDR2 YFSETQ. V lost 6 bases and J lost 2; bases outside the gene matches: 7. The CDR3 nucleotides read TGCGCCAGCAAAAGGACAGGGGGCGAACCCTACGAGCAGTACTTC. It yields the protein CASKRTGGEPYEQYF.

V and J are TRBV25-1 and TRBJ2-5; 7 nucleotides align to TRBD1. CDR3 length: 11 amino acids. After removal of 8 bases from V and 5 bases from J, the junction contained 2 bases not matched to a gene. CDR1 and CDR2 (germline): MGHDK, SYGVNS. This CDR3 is CASSQGETQYF. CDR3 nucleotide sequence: TGTGCCAGCTCACAGGGGGAGACCCAGTACTTC.

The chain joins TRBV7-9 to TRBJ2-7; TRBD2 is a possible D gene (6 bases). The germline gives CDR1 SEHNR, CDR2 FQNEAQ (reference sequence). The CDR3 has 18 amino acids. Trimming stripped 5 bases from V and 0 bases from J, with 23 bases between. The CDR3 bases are TGTGCCAGCAGCCAAGTGGGAGGTCCGGGCCCGTCCTCCTACGAGCAGTACTTC. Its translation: CASSQVGGPGPSSYEQYF.

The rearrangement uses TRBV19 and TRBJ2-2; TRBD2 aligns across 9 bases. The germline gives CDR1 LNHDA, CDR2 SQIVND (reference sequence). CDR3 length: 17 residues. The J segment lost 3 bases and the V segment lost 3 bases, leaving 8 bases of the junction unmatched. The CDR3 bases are TGTGCCAGTAGTATCGGCGGGGGGGTGTGGGACACCGGGGAGCTGTTTTTT. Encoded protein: CASSIGGGVWDTGELFF. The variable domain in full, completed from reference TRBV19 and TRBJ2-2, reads DGGITQSPKYLFRKEGQNVTLSCEQNLNHDAMYWYRQDPGQGLRLIYYSQIVNDFQKGDIAEGYSVSREKKESFPLTVTSAQKNPTAFYLCASSIGGGVWDTGELFFGEGSRLTVL.

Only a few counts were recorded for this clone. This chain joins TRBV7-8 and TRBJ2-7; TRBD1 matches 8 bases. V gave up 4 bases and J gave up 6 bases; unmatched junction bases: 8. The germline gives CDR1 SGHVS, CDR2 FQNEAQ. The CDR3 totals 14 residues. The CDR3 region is CASSSWTGPAEQYF. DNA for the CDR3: TGTGCCAGCAGCTCATGGACAGGGCCGGCCGAGCAGTACTTC.

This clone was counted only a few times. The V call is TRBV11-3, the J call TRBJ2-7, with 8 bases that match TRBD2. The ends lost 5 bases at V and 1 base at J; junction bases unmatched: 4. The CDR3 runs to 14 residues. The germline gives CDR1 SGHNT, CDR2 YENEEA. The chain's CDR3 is CASSAASGSYEQYF. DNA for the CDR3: TGTGCCAGCAGCGCGGCTAGCGGGTCCTACGAGCAGTACTTC.

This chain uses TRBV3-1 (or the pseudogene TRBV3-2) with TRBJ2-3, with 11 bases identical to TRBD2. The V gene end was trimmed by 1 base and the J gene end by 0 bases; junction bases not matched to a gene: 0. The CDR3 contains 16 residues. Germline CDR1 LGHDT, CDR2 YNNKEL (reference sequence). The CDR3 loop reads CASSQVAGGSTDTQYF. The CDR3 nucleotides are TGTGCCAGCAGCCAAGTAGCGGGGGGGAGCACAGATACGCAGTATTTT.

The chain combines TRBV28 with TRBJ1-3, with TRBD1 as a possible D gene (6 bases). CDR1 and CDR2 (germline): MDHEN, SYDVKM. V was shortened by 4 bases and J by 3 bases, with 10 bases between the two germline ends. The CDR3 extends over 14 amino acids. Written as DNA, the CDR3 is TGTGCCAGCAGTTGGACAGTAAATGGAAACACCATATATTTT. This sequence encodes CASSWTVNGNTIYF.

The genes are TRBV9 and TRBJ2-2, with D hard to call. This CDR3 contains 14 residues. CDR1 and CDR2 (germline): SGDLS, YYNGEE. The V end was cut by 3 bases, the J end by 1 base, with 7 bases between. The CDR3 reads CASSARQNTGELFF. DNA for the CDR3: TGTGCCAGCAGCGCCCGACAGAACACCGGGGAGCTGTTTTTT.

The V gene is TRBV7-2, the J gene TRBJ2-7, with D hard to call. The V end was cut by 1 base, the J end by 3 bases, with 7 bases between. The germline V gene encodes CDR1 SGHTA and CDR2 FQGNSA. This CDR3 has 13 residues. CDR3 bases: TGTGCCAGCAGCTTAGGACTGCGCTACGAGCAGTACTTC. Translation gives CASSLGLRYEQYF.

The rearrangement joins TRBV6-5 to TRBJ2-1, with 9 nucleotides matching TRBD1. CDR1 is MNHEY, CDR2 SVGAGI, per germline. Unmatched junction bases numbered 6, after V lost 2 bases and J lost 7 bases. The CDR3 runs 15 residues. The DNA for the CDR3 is TGTGCCAGCAGTTACGCAGGACAGGGGTGGAATGAGCAGTTCTTC. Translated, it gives CASSYAGQGWNEQFF.

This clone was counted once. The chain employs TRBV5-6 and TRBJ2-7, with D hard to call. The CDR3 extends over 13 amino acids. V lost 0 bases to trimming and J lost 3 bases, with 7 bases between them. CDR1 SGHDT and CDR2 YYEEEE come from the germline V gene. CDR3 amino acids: CASSLVPVYEQYF. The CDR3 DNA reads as TGTGCCAGCAGCTTGGTCCCAGTCTACGAGCAGTACTTC.

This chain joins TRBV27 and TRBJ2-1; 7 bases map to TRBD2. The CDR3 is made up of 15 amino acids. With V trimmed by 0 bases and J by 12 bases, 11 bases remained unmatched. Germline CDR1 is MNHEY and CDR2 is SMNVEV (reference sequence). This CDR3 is CASSLSTVAGASQFF. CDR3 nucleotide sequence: TGTGCCAGCAGTTTATCGACCGTGGCGGGAGCATCGCAGTTCTTC.

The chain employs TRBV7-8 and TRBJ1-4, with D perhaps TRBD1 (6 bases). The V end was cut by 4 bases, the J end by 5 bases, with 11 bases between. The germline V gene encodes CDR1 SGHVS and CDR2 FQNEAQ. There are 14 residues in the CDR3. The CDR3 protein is CASSWTELNEKLFF. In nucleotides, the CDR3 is TGTGCCAGCAGCTGGACAGAGCTCAATGAAAAACTGTTTTTT.

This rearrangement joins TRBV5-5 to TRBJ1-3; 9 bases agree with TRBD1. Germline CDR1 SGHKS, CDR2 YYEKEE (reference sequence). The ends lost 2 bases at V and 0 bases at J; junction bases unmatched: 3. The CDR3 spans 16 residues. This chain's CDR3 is CASSLGTGNSGNTIYF. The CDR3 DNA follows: TGTGCCAGCAGCTTAGGGACAGGGAACTCTGGAAACACCATATATTTT. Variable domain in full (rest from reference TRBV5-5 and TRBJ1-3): DAGVTQSPTHLIKTRGQQVTLRCSPISGHKSVSWYQQVLGQGPQFIFQYYEKEERGRGNFPDRFSARQFPNYSSELNVNALLLGDSALYLCASSLGTGNSGNTIYFGEGSWLTVV.

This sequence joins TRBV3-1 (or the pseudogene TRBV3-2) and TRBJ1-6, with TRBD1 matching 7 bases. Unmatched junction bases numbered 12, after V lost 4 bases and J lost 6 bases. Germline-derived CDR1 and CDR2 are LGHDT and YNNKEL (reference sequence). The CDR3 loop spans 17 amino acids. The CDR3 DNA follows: TGTGCCAGCAGCCCAACCGCGAGGGGACAGACTAATTCACCCCTCCACTTT. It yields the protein CASSPTARGQTNSPLHF.

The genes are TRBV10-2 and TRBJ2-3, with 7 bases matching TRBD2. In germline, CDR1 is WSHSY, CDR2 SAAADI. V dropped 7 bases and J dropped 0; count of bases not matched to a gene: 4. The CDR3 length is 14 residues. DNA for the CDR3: TGCGCCAGCACCGCGGGAGTTAGCACAGATACGCAGTATTTT. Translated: CASTAGVSTDTQYF.